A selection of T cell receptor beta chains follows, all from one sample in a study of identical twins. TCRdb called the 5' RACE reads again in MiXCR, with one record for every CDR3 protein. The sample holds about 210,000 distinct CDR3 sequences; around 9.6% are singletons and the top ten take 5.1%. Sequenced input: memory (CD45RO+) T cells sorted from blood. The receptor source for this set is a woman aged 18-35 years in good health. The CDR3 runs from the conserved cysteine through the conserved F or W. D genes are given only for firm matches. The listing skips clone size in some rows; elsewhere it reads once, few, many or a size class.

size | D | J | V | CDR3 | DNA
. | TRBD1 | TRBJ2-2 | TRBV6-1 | CASSPQGAFTGELFF | TGTGCCAGCAGTCCTCAGGGGGCCTTCACCGGGGAGCTGTTTTTT
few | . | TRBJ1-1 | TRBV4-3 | CASSQLFGRTEAFF | TGCGCCAGCAGCCAACTTTTTGGGCGAACTGAAGCTTTCTTT
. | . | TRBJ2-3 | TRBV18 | CASSPSGLTDTQYF | TGTGCCAGCTCACCGTCAGGGCTCACAGATACGCAGTATTTT
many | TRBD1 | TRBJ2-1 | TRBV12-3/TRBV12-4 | CASSQWTGGSYNEQFF | TGTGCCAGCAGTCAGTGGACAGGCGGCTCCTACAATGAGCAGTTCTTC
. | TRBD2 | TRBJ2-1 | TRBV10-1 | CASSESSGNHEQFF | TGCGCCAGCAGTGAATCTAGCGGGAACCATGAGCAGTTCTTC
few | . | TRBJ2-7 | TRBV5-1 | CASSGGTYEQYF | TGCGCCAGCAGTGGAGGGACCTACGAGCAGTACTTC
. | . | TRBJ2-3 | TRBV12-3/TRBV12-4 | CASTPVWPTDTQYF | TGTGCCAGCACCCCCGTCTGGCCCACAGATACGCAGTATTTT
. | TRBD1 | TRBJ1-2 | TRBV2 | CASSRTGTEFYGYTF | TGTGCCAGCAGTCGTACCGGGACAGAGTTCTATGGCTACACCTTC
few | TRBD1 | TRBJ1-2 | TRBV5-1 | CASSLGQRVLYGYTF | TGCGCCAGCAGCCTGGGACAGCGCGTCCTCTATGGCTACACCTTC
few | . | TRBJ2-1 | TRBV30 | CAWSVRDEQFF | TGTGCCTGGAGTGTACGGGATGAGCAGTTCTTC
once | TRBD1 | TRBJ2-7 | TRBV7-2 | CASSLDRVRYEQYF | TGTGCCAGCAGCCTTGACAGGGTACGGTACGAGCAGTACTTC
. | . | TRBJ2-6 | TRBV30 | CAWSNSNTAGANVLTF | TGTGCCTGGTCGAACTCAAACACGGCCGGGGCCAACGTCCTGACTTTC
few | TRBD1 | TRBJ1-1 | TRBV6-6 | CATLQGAGTEAFF | TGTGCCACCTTACAGGGGGCAGGCACTGAAGCTTTCTTT
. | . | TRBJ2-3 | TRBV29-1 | CSVVGGRGADTQYF | TGCAGCGTTGTTGGGGGGCGCGGCGCAGATACGCAGTATTTT
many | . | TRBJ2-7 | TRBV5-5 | CASSLNGDPFYEQYF | TGTGCCAGCAGCTTGAACGGTGACCCCTTCTACGAGCAGTACTTC
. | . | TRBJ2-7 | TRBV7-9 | CASTGDSYEQYF | TGTGCCAGCACAGGGGACTCCTACGAGCAGTACTTC
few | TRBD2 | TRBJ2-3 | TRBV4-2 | CASSPRFGGGPHDTQYF | TGTGCCAGCAGCCCCCGGTTTGGCGGGGGACCGCATGATACGCAGTATTTT
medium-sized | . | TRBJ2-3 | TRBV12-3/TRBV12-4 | CASSSYTASTDTQYF | TGTGCCAGCAGTTCCTACACAGCTAGCACAGATACGCAGTATTTT
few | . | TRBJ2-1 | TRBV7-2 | CASSSRLTEVEQFF | TGTGCCAGCAGCTCCCGTTTAACGGAGGTGGAGCAGTTCTTC
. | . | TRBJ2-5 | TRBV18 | CASSPPSGGGEETQYF | TGTGCCAGCTCACCACCTTCCGGGGGAGGAGAAGAGACCCAGTACTTC
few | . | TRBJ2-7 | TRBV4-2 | CASSQEIIGYEQYF | TGTGCCAGCAGCCAAGAGATTATTGGCTACGAGCAGTACTTC
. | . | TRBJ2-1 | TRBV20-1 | CSARDRAAYNEQFF | TGCAGTGCTAGAGACAGGGCCGCCTACAATGAGCAGTTCTTC